This passage covers 3 T cell receptor beta chains from one sample sequenced in a study of primary melanoma T cells and metastatic recurrence (dated by TCRdb to 2019 to 2021). The library was generated by the immunoSEQ multiplex PCR assay. What TCRdb holds here is the immuneACCESS table cut down to in-frame rearrangements. Part of the clones is not present; checked against another copy, under half of the missing clones reflect an unresolved V gene, and the others are unexplained. Recorded for this sample are 600 to 700 clones; about 89% of them occurred a single time. The top ten clones comprise approximately 8.4% of the sample. The sequencing input was melanoma tumor tissue. These receptors all come from a human donor with melanoma.

This chain's CDR3 is CATSSTTGGWDTGELFF. The CDR3 region has the DNA TGTGCCACCAGCAGCACGACAGGGGGCTGGGACACCGGGGAGCTGTTTTTT. The chain uses TRBV15 and TRBJ2-2; 10 bases fit TRBD1. J was trimmed by 3 bases and V by 3 bases; bases with no gene match: 7. This CDR3 contains 17 residues. Germline loops: CDR1 LNHNV, CDR2 YYDKDF (reference sequence).

The chain uses TRBV11-3 and TRBJ1-1; TRBD1 matches at 11 bases. Germline V gene sequence: CDR1 SGHNT, CDR2 YENEEA. CDR3 size: 15 residues. Germline trimming cut 3 bases from V and 9 bases from J; bases unmatched to any gene: 9. The CDR3 bases are TGTGCCAGCAGCTTGGTTAGGACAGGGGGCCGTCAAGCTTTCTTT. Its translation: CASSLVRTGGRQAFF.

The chain carries TRBV11-3 and TRBJ2-2; possible D gene TRBD2, 6 bases. The CDR3 sequence is 17 residues long. CDR1 and CDR2 from the germline V gene are SGHNT and YENEEA. V was pared by 5 bases and J by 1 base, with 17 bases between. In nucleotides, the CDR3 is TGTGCCAGCAGCCGAGCTGTCGGAGGGATGAACACCGGGGAGCTGTTTTTT. Its protein is CASSRAVGGMNTGELFF.